This T cell receptor (beta chain) was recorded in a study of cytomegalovirus exposure and HLA in healthy donors. PCR employed 60 Vbeta and 13 Jbeta primers. Profiled with immunoSEQ multiplex PCR; TCRdb holds only in-frame clones, not every one. The sample gives approximately 240,000 clones, around four fifths of which show up once; approximately 2.6% is in the top ten. Overall study findings and caveats: In an earlier analysis, most TCR beta V segments were productive about 90% or about 30% of the time. With high specificity and sensitivity, the classifier reportedly diagnosed cytomegalovirus status. In a later analysis, around 18,000 TCR beta sequences were associated with HLA alleles at 0.05 false discovery rate.

V was clipped by 2 bases and J by 1 base, with 6 bases between them. This CDR3 comprises 13 residues. The germline CDR1 and CDR2 sequences are SGHTA and FQGNSA. There were likely unrecorded immune exposures, though donors were nominally healthy when sampled. This clone was detected once. Its matching antigen is unknown. The rearrangement joins TRBV7-2 to TRBJ2-7, with unresolved D. Sequencing was performed on PBMCs. The sequence derives from a woman aged 55-70 years in good health and CMV-seropositive. CDR3 residues: CASSLKQSYEQYF. DNA of the CDR3: TGTGCCAGCAGCTTAAAACAGTCCTACGAGCAGTACTTC.